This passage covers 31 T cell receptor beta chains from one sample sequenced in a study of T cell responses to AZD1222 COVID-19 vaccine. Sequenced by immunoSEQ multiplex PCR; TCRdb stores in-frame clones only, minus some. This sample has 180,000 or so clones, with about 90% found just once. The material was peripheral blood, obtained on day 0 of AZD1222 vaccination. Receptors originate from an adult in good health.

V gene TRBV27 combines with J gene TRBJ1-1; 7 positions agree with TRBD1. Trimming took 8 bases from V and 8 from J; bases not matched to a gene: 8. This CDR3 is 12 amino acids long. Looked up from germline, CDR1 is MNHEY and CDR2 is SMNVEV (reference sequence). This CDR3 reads CASARTGLEAFF. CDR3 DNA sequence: TGTGCCAGCGCTCGGACAGGACTCGAAGCTTTCTTT.

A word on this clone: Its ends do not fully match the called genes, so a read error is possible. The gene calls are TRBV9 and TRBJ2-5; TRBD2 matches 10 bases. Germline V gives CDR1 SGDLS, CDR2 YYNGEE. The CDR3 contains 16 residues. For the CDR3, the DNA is TGTGCCAGCAGCGTAGTAGCGGGGGGCATCCAAGATACCCAGTACTTC. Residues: CASSVVAGGIQDTQYF.

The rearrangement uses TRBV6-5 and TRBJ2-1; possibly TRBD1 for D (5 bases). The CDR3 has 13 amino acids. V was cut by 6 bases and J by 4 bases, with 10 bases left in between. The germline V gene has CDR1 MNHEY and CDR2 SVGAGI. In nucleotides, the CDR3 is TGTGCCAGCAGGGCAGACAGTTACAATGAGCAGTTCTTC. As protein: CASRADSYNEQFF.

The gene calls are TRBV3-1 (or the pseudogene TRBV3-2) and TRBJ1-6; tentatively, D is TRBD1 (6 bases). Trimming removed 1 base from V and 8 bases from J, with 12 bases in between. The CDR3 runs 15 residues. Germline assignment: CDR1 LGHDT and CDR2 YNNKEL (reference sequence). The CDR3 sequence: CASSQVGDRYSPLHF. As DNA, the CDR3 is TGTGCCAGCAGCCAAGTGGGAGACAGGTATTCACCCCTCCACTTT.

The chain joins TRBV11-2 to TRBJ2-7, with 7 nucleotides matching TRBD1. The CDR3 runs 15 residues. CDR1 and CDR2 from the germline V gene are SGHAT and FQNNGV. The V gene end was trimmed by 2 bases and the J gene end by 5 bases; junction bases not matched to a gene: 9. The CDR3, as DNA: TGTGCCAGCAGCTTACACAGGACAGGCCCCGACGAGCAGTACTTC. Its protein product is CASSLHRTGPDEQYF.

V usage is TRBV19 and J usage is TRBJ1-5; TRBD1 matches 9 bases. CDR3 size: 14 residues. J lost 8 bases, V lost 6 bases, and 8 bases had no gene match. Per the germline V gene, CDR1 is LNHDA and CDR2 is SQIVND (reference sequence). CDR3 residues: CASRWTGVVEPQHF. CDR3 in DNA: TGTGCCAGTAGGTGGACAGGGGTGGTTGAGCCCCAGCATTTT.

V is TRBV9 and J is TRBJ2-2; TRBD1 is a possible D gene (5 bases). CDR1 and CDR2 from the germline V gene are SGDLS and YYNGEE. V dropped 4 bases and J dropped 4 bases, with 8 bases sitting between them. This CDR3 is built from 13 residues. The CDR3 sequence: CASSIQVTGELFF. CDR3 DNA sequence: TGTGCCAGCAGCATACAGGTCACCGGGGAGCTGTTTTTT.

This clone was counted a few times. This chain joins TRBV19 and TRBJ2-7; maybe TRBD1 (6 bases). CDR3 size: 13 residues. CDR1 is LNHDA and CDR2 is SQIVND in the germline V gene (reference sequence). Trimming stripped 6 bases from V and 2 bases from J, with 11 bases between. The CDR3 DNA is TGTGCCAGTAGCCGGACAGAAACCTACGAGCAGTACTTC. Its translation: CASSRTETYEQYF.

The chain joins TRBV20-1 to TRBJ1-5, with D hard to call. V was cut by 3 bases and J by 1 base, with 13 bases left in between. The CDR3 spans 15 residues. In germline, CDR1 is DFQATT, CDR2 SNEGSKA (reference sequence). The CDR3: CSASQVVGSNQPQHF. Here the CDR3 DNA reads TGCAGTGCTAGTCAGGTCGTGGGGAGCAATCAGCCCCAGCATTTT.

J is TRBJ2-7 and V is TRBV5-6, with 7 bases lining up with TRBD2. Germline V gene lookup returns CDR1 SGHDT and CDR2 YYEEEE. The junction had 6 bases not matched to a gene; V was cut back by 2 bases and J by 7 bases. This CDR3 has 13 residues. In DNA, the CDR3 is TGTGCCAGCAGCTTCCGGGGGGTGAGGGAGCAGTACTTC. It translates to CASSFRGVREQYF.

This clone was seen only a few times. The CDR3 spells CATSDLQGEQFF. As DNA, the CDR3 is TGTGCCACCAGTGATTTGCAAGGGGAGCAGTTCTTC. The rearrangement joins TRBV24-1 to TRBJ2-1; D gene ambiguous. The CDR3 covers 12 residues. Per germline, CDR1 KGHDR and CDR2 SFDVKD. V lost 0 bases and J lost 10, with 6 bases in between.

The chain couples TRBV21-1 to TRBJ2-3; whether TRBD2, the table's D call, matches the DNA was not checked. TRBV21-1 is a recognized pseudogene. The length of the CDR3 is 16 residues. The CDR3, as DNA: TGTGCCAGCAGCCCCCGACTAGCGGAGCACACAGATACGCAGTATTTT. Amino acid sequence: CASSPRLAEHTDTQYF.

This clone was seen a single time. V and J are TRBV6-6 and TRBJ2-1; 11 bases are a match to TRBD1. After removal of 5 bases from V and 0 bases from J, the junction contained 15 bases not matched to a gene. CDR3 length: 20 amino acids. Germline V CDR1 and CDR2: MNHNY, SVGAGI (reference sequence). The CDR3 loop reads CASSRLGTGGAKFSYNEQFF. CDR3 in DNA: TGTGCCAGCAGTCGCCTCGGGACAGGGGGTGCCAAGTTCTCCTACAATGAGCAGTTCTTC.

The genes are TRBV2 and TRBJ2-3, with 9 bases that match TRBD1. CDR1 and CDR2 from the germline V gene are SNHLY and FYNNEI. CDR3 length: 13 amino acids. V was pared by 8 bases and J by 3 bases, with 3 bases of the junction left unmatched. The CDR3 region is CASRQGGTDTQYF. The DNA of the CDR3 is TGTGCCAGCCGACAGGGGGGGACAGATACGCAGTATTTT.

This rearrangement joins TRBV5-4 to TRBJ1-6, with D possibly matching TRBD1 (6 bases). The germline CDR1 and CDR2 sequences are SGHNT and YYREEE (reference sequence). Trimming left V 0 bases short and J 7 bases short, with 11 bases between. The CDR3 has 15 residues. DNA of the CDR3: TGTGCCAGCAGCTTGGACAGGGCCCCGAATTCACCCCTCCACTTT. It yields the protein CASSLDRAPNSPLHF. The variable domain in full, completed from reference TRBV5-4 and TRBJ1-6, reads ETGVTQSPTHLIKTRGQQVTLRCSSQSGHNTVSWYQQALGQGPQFIFQYYREEENGRGNFPPRFSGLQFPNYSSELNVNALELDDSALYLCASSLDRAPNSPLHFGNGTRLTVT.

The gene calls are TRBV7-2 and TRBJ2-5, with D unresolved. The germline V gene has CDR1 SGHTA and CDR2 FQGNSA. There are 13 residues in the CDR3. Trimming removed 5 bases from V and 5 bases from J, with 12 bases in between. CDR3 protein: CASSRSWAETQYF. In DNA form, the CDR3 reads TGTGCCAGCAGCCGCTCCTGGGCGGAGACCCAGTACTTC.

In DNA, the CDR3 is TGTGCCAGCAGCCCTCCCGGACAGGACGGCGACACCATATATTTT. It yields the protein CASSPPGQDGDTIYF. V usage is TRBV11-2 and J usage is TRBJ1-3; 7 bases agree with TRBD1. The trim removed 5 bases at V and 8 bases at J, leaving 12 bases unmatched. The CDR3 covers 15 residues. Germline CDR1 is SGHAT and CDR2 is FQNNGV.

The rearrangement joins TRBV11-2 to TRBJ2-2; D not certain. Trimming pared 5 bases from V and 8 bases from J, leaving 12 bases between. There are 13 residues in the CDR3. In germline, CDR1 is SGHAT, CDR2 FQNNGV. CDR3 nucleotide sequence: TGTGCCAGCAGCCCCGCTATGGGAGGGGAGCTGTTTTTT. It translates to CASSPAMGGELFF. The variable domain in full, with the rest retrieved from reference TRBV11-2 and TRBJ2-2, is EAGVAQSPRYKIIEKRQSVAFWCNPISGHATLYWYQQILGQGPKLLIQFQNNGVVDDSQLPKDRFSAERLKGVDSTLKIQPAKLEDSAVYLCASSPAMGGELFFGEGSRLTVL.

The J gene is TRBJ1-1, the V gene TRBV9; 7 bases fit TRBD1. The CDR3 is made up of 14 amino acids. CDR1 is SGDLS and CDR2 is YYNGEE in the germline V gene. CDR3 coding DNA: TGTGTCTCAGGGGGGGCTTTGATGAACACTGAAGCTTTCTTT. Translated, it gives CVSGGALMNTEAFF.

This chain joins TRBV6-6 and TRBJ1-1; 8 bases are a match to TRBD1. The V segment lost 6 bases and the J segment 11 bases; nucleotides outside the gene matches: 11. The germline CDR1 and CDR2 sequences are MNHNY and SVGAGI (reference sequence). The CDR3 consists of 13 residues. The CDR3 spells CASREGAGGYAFF. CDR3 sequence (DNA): TGTGCCAGCAGAGAAGGAGCAGGGGGCTATGCTTTCTTT.

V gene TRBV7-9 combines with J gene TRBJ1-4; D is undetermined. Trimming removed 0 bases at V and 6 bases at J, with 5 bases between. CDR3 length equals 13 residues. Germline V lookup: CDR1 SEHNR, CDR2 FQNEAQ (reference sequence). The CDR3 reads CASSLAGYEKLFF. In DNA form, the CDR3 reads TGTGCCAGCAGCTTAGCGGGATATGAAAAACTGTTTTTT.

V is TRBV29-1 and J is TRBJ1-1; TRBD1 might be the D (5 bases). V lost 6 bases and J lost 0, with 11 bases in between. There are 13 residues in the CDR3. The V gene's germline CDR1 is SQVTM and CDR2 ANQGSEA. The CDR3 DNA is TGCAGCGTGATAGACAGCCTGAACACTGAAGCTTTCTTT. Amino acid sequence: CSVIDSLNTEAFF.

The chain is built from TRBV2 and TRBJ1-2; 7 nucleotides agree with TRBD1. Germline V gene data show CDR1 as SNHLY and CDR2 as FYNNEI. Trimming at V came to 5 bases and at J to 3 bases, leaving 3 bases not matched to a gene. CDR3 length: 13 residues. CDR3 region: CASSKDRDYGYTF. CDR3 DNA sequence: TGTGCCAGCAGTAAAGACAGGGACTATGGCTACACCTTC.

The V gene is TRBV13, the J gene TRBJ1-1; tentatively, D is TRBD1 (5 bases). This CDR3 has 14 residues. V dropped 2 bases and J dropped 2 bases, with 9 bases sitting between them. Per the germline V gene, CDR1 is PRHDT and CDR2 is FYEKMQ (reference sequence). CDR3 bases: TGTGCCAGCAGCTTAAACGGGGGAAACACTGAAGCTTTCTTT. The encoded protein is CASSLNGGNTEAFF.

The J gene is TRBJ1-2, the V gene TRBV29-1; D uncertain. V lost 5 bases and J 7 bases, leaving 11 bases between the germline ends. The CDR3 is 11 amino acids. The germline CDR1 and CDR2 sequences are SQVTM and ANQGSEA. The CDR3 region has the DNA TGCAGCGTTCTGTCAGCTACTGGCTACACCTTC. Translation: CSVLSATGYTF.

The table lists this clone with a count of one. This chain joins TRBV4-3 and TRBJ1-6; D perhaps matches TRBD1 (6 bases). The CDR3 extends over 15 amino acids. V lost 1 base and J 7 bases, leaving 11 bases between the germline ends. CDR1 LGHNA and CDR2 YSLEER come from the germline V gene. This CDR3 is CASSQGTALNSPLHF. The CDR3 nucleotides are TGCGCCAGCAGCCAAGGGACAGCTCTCAATTCACCCCTCCACTTT.

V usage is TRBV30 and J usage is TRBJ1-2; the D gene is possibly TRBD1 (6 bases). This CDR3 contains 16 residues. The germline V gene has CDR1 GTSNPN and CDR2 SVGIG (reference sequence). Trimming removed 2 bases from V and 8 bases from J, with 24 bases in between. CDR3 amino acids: CAWSPPRTALTPGYTF. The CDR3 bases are TGTGCCTGGAGTCCGCCTCGGACAGCCTTAACTCCAGGCTACACCTTC. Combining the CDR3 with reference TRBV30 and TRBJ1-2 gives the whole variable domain SQTIHQWPATLVQPVGSPLSLECTVEGTSNPNLYWYRQAAGRGLQLLFYSVGIGQISSEVPQNLSASRPQDRQFILSSKKLLLSDSGFYLCAWSPPRTALTPGYTFGSGTRLTVV.

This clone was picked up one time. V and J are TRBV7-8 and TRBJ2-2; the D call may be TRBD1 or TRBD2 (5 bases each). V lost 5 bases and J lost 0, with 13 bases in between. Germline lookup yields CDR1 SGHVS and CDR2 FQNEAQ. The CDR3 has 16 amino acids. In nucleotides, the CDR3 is TGTGCCAGCAGCCTCGGATGGGGGACGAACACCGGGGAGCTGTTTTTT. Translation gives CASSLGWGTNTGELFF.

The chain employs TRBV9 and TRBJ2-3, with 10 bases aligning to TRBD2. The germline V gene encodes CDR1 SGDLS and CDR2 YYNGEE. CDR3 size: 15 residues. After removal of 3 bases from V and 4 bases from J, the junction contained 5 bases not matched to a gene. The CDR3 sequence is CASSAAGTSADTQYF. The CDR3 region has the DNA TGTGCCAGCAGCGCTGCCGGGACTAGCGCAGATACGCAGTATTTT.

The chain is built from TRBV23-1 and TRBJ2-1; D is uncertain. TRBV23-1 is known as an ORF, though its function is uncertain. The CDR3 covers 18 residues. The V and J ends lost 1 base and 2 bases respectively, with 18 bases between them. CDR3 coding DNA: TGCGCCAGCAGTCAATACCCCGCGGCCATTACACCCTACAATGAGCAGTTCTTC. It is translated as CASSQYPAAITPYNEQFF.

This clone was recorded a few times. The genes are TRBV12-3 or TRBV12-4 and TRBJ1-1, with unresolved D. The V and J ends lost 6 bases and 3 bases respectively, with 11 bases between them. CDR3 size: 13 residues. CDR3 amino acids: CASRATRDTEAFF. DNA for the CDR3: TGTGCCAGCAGGGCGACACGGGACACTGAAGCTTTCTTT.